This entry describes one TCR beta chain. This clone was observed many times. Its antigen is still unknown. The sequenced fragment ends 3 residues before the CDR3 boundary, so the rest is inferred from the germline J gene. For sequencing, equivalent amounts of genomic DNA were input from CVID and control samples. For every sample, a 60 bp segment covering the rearranged TCRbeta CDR3 region was amplified and then sequenced. The immunoSEQ assay, a bias-corrected multiplex PCR combined with high-throughput sequencing, was used for TCRbeta amplification. Under the source paper's analysis protocol: Every unique nucleotide sequence counted as a clone and was annotated with V, D and J genes, copy number and frequency. Sequences were labeled productive if in frame, and non-productive if out of frame or containing stop codons. As previously described, clonality was computed from Shannon's entropy. The predicted amino acid sequences of productive clones were used to derive the mean CDR3 Kyte-Doolittle hydropathy. Using the R hclust function, scaled V gene usage was clustered hierarchically with Manhattan distance and complete linkage. Sharing of clones by CDR3 amino acid sequence was evaluated through resampling of 12 repertoires per group over 100 rounds. The repertoires were searched for approximately 73 published EBV-specific and 245 published CMV-specific TCRbeta sequences. After a couple of CVID samples that produced fewer than 10,000 sequences were dropped from the analysis, some 43 CVID repertoires remained. Held by TCRdb, this immuneACCESS table contains in-frame sequences only and omits some clones. Under half of the omission traces to an unresolved V gene where checked; the cause of the rest is unknown. That table is the source of V, J and clone size, and D and trimming were worked out from the DNA. This sample shows tens of thousands of clones, and none of them turns up only once. About 1.5% of the sample is taken by the ten largest.

CDR1 and CDR2, looked up from the germline V gene, are SGHRS and YFSETQ. Measured from the cysteine to the phenylalanine, the CDR3 is 16 residues long. Part of the CDR3 DNA is given, 39 bases translated from base 1. V trim: 2 bases; J trim: 7 bases; unmatched bases: 7. Both CVID patients and healthy controls were predominantly of Caucasian heritage. Heparinized peripheral whole blood samples of about 4.5 to 8.5 ml were obtained from each donor. Genomic DNA from adults with common variable immune deficiency (CVID) and from healthy adult controls was the source for sequencing TCRbeta CDR3 repertoires. The control group was made up of roughly 22 healthy adult volunteers (about ten male and about twelve female) whose ages ranged from 23 to 66 years, with a mean age of nearly 35. Diluted blood was density-centrifuged over Hypaque 1077 or Ficoll-Paque to isolate peripheral blood mononuclear cells. Unsorted mononuclear cells served as the source of genomic DNA, which was extracted either by Qiagen column purification or by a centrifugation-based method.

The entry originates in a study of T cell clonality in common variable immunodeficiency (dated by TCRdb to between 2014 and 2017). Results the study describes overall, beyond this receptor: CVID TCRbeta sequences were reported to have fewer deletions and N-nucleotide insertions and to lack highly modified clones with 13 or more V deletions. Correlations of repertoire features with clinical complications were constrained by heterogeneity among patients within the CVID cohort. Despite equal DNA input, controls averaged around 80,000 unique sequences per sample versus around 30,000 in CVID samples. TCRbeta clonality was higher in CVID subjects than in healthy controls (t-test p = 0.018), and the increase was most characteristic of about a third of subjects. It was noted by the authors that sequencing of the repertoires of T cell subpopulations would be needed to clarify the cause of the increased clonality in CVID. CVID subjects shared fewer TCRbeta clones with each other than healthy controls did (p < 0.0001).

Sample: peripheral blood mononuclear cells. The sequence links TRBV5-1 to TRBJ2-1, and 12 bases in between align with TRBD2. This clonotype originated in a person aged 18 to 69 in good health. Partial CDR3 DNA: TGCGCCAGCAGCTTAATGACTAGCGGGAGTCGGAATGAG. It specifies CASSLMTSGSRNE. The entire CDR3 sequence reads CASSLMTSGSRNEQFF.